The 28 T cell receptor beta chains below come from one sample, sequenced in a study of T cells in Graves' hyperthyroidism and ophthalmopathy. There were TCR beta CDR3 regions amplified from RNA transcripts. The HTBI primer set served for first-round RT-PCR of the TCR CDR3. TCRdb reprocessed the multiplex PCR reads via MiXCR and lists one record per CDR3 protein. The top ten clones hold roughly 8.2% of a sample with around 290,000 distinct CDR3 sequences, roughly 13% of them seen once. Sequences were obtained from blood. The receptors stem from a middle-aged woman with Graves' hyperthyroidism.

This clonotype was counted at least ten times. The rearrangement links TRBV6-2 or TRBV6-3 to TRBJ1-1; no clear D. CDR1 is MNHEY, CDR2 SVGEGT, per germline. The CDR3 is 16 amino acids. The ends were cut back, 2 bases at V and 1 base at J, with 14 bases in the middle. This chain's CDR3 is CASSYVPWRENTEAFF. CDR3 DNA sequence: TGTGCCAGCAGTTACGTTCCATGGCGGGAGAACACTGAAGCTTTCTTT.

The rearrangement joins TRBV25-1 to TRBJ1-1; D possibly corresponds to TRBD1 (6 bases). This CDR3 is 16 amino acids long. The V gene's germline CDR1 is MGHDK and CDR2 SYGVNS. Trimming took off 0 bases at V and 11 bases at J, with 22 bases between the two ends. CDR3 sequence: CASSEYAGDTEGDAFF. The CDR3 DNA reads TGTGCCAGCAGTGAATATGCAGGGGACACGGAAGGCGACGCTTTCTTT. The full variable domain, with the rest looked up from reference TRBV25-1 and TRBJ1-1, is EADIYQTPRYLVIGTGKKITLECSQTMGHDKMYWYQQDPGMELHLIHYSYGVNSTEKGDLSSESTVSRIRTEHFPLTLESARPSHTSQYLCASSEYAGDTEGDAFFGQGTRLTVV.

This clonotype showed up many times. The chain employs TRBV6-2 or TRBV6-3 and TRBJ2-3; 11 nucleotides align to TRBD2. With V trimmed by 6 bases and J by 4 bases, 6 bases remained unmatched. The CDR3 spans 15 residues. The germline CDR1 and CDR2 sequences are MNHEY and SVGEGT. As DNA, the CDR3 is TGTGCCAGCAGAGACACTAGCGGGAGTTCAGATACGCAGTATTTT. Translation: CASRDTSGSSDTQYF.

This clonotype turned up a few times. The chain is built from TRBV29-1 and TRBJ2-3, with 9 bases identical to TRBD2. The CDR3 is made up of 15 amino acids. Germline loops: CDR1 SQVTM, CDR2 ANQGSEA. V shed 1 base, J shed 1 base, and the junction held 3 bases outside the gene matches. The CDR3: CSVEGIAGGTDTQYF. The CDR3 bases are TGCAGCGTTGAAGGTATAGCGGGGGGCACAGATACGCAGTATTTT.

This sequence joins TRBV19 and TRBJ2-1; possible D gene TRBD1, 6 bases. The length of the CDR3 is 14 residues. Trimming shortened V by 3 bases and J by 2 bases, and 8 bases separated the two germline ends. Germline V gene lookup returns CDR1 LNHDA and CDR2 SQIVND (reference sequence). CDR3 nucleotide sequence: TGTGCCAGTAGTATTGGGACAACCTACAATGAGCAGTTCTTC. It codes for CASSIGTTYNEQFF.

The chain joins TRBV19 to TRBJ2-2; 8 bases fit TRBD1. V shed 7 bases, J shed 6 bases, and the junction held 4 bases outside the gene matches. Germline CDR1 LNHDA, CDR2 SQIVND (reference sequence). This CDR3 has 13 amino acids. CDR3 residues: CASNPQGAGELFF. The CDR3 DNA reads TGTGCCAGTAACCCACAGGGGGCCGGGGAGCTGTTTTTT.

This clonotype was seen ten or more times. The rearrangement joins TRBV6-2 or TRBV6-3 to TRBJ2-7; 7 bases agree with TRBD2. Germline lookup yields CDR1 MNHEY and CDR2 SVGEGT. V lost 0 bases, J lost 0 bases, and 5 bases stayed unmatched. The CDR3 loop spans 16 amino acids. CDR3 coding DNA: TGTGCCAGCAGTTACTCTCCCAGCGGGGCCTCCTACGAGCAGTACTTC. It is translated as CASSYSPSGASYEQYF.

At least ten counts were recorded for this clonotype. This rearrangement joins TRBV2 to TRBJ2-5; 8 bases agree with TRBD1. V was clipped by 5 bases and J by 5 bases; unmatched bases: 10. The CDR3 is made up of 15 amino acids. The germline CDR1 and CDR2 sequences are SNHLY and FYNNEI. Here the CDR3 reads CASSSWTGSGETQYF. In DNA, the CDR3 is TGTGCCAGCAGTTCGTGGACAGGGTCGGGCGAGACCCAGTACTTC.

The chain employs TRBV5-8 and TRBJ1-5; D is possibly TRBD1 (5 bases). V lost 0 bases to trimming and J lost 7 bases, with 11 bases between them. CDR1 is SGHTS and CDR2 is YDEGEE in the germline V gene. This CDR3 contains 14 residues. CDR3 sequence (DNA): TGTGCCAGCAGCTTGGAAGCTTCAGGGCAGCCCCAGCATTTT. Encoded protein: CASSLEASGQPQHF.

This clonotype was seen a few times. The rearrangement uses TRBV7-9 and TRBJ2-7; perhaps TRBD1 as D (5 bases). CDR3 length equals 14 residues. Germline V gene lookup returns CDR1 SEHNR and CDR2 FQNEAQ (reference sequence). The V gene lost 5 bases and the J gene lost 6 bases, with 17 bases spanning the gap. In DNA, the CDR3 is TGTGCCAGCAGCACGGACAAGCATTCGAGCGAGCAGTACTTC. Protein sequence: CASSTDKHSSEQYF.

This clonotype was detected many times. This rearrangement joins TRBV7-9 to TRBJ2-1; 11 nucleotides match TRBD2. The CDR3 extends over 13 amino acids. CDR1 and CDR2 (germline): SEHNR, FQNEAQ (reference sequence). Germline trimming cut 6 bases from V and 5 bases from J; bases unmatched to any gene: 0. The CDR3: CASRLAGDNEQFF. For the CDR3, the DNA is TGTGCCAGCAGACTAGCGGGGGACAATGAGCAGTTCTTC. Drawing the rest from reference TRBV7-9 and TRBJ2-1, the complete variable domain is DTGVSQNPRHKITKRGQNVTFRCDPISEHNRLYWYRQTLGQGPEFLTYFQNEAQLEKSRLLSDRFSAERPKGSFSTLEIQRTEQGDSAMYLCASRLAGDNEQFFGPGTRLTVL.

V gene TRBV15 combines with J gene TRBJ1-4; no firm D call. Germline CDR1 reads LNHNV; CDR2 reads YYDKDF (reference sequence). V was clipped by 4 bases and J by 4 bases, with 10 bases between them. CDR3 length equals 14 residues. DNA of the CDR3: TGTGCCACCAGCAACTGGGAGGGTAATGAAAAACTGTTTTTT. Its protein product is CATSNWEGNEKLFF.

There are a few counts of this clonotype. This chain joins TRBV10-2 and TRBJ1-1; D gene ambiguous. Between the trimmed V and J ends, which lost 3 bases and 3 bases, there was a span of 8 bases. This CDR3 comprises 13 residues. Per germline, CDR1 WSHSY and CDR2 SAAADI. CDR3 sequence (DNA): TGCGCCAGCAGTGATATGGCAGACACTGAAGCTTTCTTT. This sequence encodes CASSDMADTEAFF.

Ten or more counts support this clonotype. This chain joins TRBV6-2 or TRBV6-3 and TRBJ1-2; TRBD1 is a possible D gene (6 bases). The germline gives CDR1 MNHEY, CDR2 SVGEGT. Deletions cut 7 bases from V and 2 bases from J, with 14 bases between. CDR3 length equals 14 residues. The CDR3 DNA sequence: TGTGCCAGCACCGTGGGACATAAAAACTATGGCTACACCTTC. It specifies CASTVGHKNYGYTF.

There are many counts of this clonotype. The chain joins TRBV3-1 to TRBJ2-1; D ambiguous. The CDR3 is made up of 11 amino acids. V shed 8 bases and J shed 10 bases, with 12 bases lying between them. The germline V gene encodes CDR1 LGHDT and CDR2 YNNKEL (reference sequence). The CDR3 region is CASGNLVEQFF. The CDR3 DNA is TGTGCCAGCGGCAATCTGGTAGAGCAGTTCTTC.

The table lists this clonotype with a few counts. The chain is built from TRBV18 and TRBJ1-1; a weak D match, TRBD1 (5 bases). Germline-derived CDR1 and CDR2 are KGHSH and LQKENI. The V end lost 5 bases, the J end lost 2 bases, and 15 bases lay between the germline ends. The CDR3 has 15 amino acids. Here the CDR3 reads CASSESGPRNTEAFF. The CDR3 nucleotides are TGTGCCAGCTCAGAGTCGGGACCGCGAAACACTGAAGCTTTCTTT.

As DNA, the CDR3 is TGTGCCAGCAGCATAGGGGCAGGGGGCGGGATCACTGAAGCTTTCTTT. Translated, it gives CASSIGAGGGITEAFF. V is TRBV7-9 and J is TRBJ1-1; 8 bases map to TRBD1. V lost 5 bases to trimming and J lost 4 bases; unmatched junction nucleotides: 12. Germline-derived CDR1 and CDR2 are SEHNR and FQNEAQ (reference sequence). CDR3 length: 16 residues. The full variable domain, rest sourced from reference TRBV7-9 and TRBJ1-1, is DTGVSQNPRHKITKRGQNVTFRCDPISEHNRLYWYRQTLGQGPEFLTYFQNEAQLEKSRLLSDRFSAERPKGSFSTLEIQRTEQGDSAMYLCASSIGAGGGITEAFFGQGTRLTVV.

V usage is TRBV11-3 and J usage is TRBJ2-2; the D is unclear. The CDR3 covers 13 residues. Germline V gives CDR1 SGHNT, CDR2 YENEEA. Trimming took off 1 base at V and 5 bases at J, with 5 bases between the two ends. The CDR3 bases are TGTGCCAGCAGCTTAGTCGATACCGGGGAGCTGTTTTTT. It translates to CASSLVDTGELFF.

DNA for the CDR3: TGTGCCAGCAGCCACCGACTGACTAGCGGAAGTTCAGATACGCAGTATTTT. It codes for CASSHRLTSGSSDTQYF. The chain recombines TRBV3-1 with TRBJ2-3, with 9 positions matching TRBD2. The CDR3 loop spans 17 amino acids. The J segment lost 4 bases and the V segment lost 3 bases, leaving 11 bases of the junction unmatched. Germline CDR1 LGHDT, CDR2 YNNKEL (reference sequence).

This clonotype has only a few counts. J is TRBJ2-7 and V is TRBV10-3; 9 bases are shared with TRBD2. Germline V gene sequence: CDR1 ENHRY, CDR2 SYGVKD. The CDR3 contains 14 residues. Trimming took 9 bases from V and 2 from J; bases not matched to a gene: 8. CDR3 region: CAIRPGLATYEQYF. The DNA of the CDR3 is TGTGCCATACGACCGGGACTAGCAACCTACGAGCAGTACTTC.

This clonotype was seen ten or more times. The CDR3 reads CASSVSDTQYF. The CDR3 DNA follows: TGTGCCAGCAGTGTTTCAGATACGCAGTATTTT. The J gene is TRBJ2-3, the V gene TRBV6-1; D not resolved. Trimming left V 4 bases short and J 4 bases short, with 3 bases between. This CDR3 region has 11 residues. The germline gives CDR1 MNHNS, CDR2 SASEGT.

This clonotype came up many times. This rearrangement joins TRBV20-1 to TRBJ2-2; 10 positions agree with TRBD1. The CDR3 length is 16 residues. The germline gives CDR1 DFQATT, CDR2 SNEGSKA (reference sequence). Trimming cost V 1 base and J 4 bases; bases outside gene matches: 6. The DNA of the CDR3 is TGCAGTGCTAGAGGACAGGGGGCTGGGGGCACCGGGGAGCTGTTTTTT. Encoded protein: CSARGQGAGGTGELFF.

The CDR3 is CATSRDFRNRYNYGYTF. The CDR3 region has the DNA TGTGCCACCAGCAGAGATTTCAGGAACAGATATAACTATGGCTACACCTTC. This chain uses TRBV15 with TRBJ1-2; no clear D gene. Germline V gene lookup returns CDR1 LNHNV and CDR2 YYDKDF (reference sequence). The CDR3 contains 17 residues. The V gene lost 0 bases and the J gene lost 1 base, with 15 bases spanning the gap.

This clonotype appeared many times. The J gene is TRBJ2-3, the V gene TRBV29-1, with 9 bases identical to TRBD2. V dropped 7 bases and J dropped 4; count of bases not matched to a gene: 9. From germline, CDR1 is SQVTM and CDR2 ANQGSEA. This CDR3 has 14 residues. CDR3 coding DNA: TGCAGCGGCCGACTAGCGGAGATACCAGATACGCAGTATTTT. Translating gives CSGRLAEIPDTQYF.

The chain couples TRBV13 to TRBJ2-4, with a possible D match to TRBD2 (6 bases). Trimming cost V 4 bases and J 1 base, with 11 bases left between them. CDR1 is PRHDT and CDR2 is FYEKMQ in the germline V gene (reference sequence). This CDR3 has 15 residues. CDR3 amino acids: CASSWGVAAKNIQYF. Written as DNA, the CDR3 is TGTGCCAGCAGCTGGGGGGTTGCGGCCAAAAACATTCAGTACTTC.

This clonotype was found many times. The chain has TRBV3-1 and TRBJ1-3; the D gene is possibly TRBD1 (6 bases). V was clipped by 1 base and J by 4 bases, with 11 bases between them. The germline CDR1 and CDR2 sequences are LGHDT and YNNKEL (reference sequence). The CDR3 is made up of 15 amino acids. The chain's CDR3 is CASSQGDRQGNTIYF. The CDR3 DNA reads as TGTGCCAGCAGCCAAGGAGACAGGCAGGGAAACACCATATATTTT.

This clonotype has at least ten counts. This rearrangement joins TRBV6-1 to TRBJ1-1; D gene ambiguous. The CDR3 runs to 14 residues. Trimming left V 4 bases short and J 5 bases short, with 14 bases between. Germline V gene data show CDR1 as MNHNS and CDR2 as SASEGT. CDR3 region: CASSGPTAGTEAFF. The DNA for the CDR3 is TGTGCCAGCAGTGGCCCAACAGCGGGGACTGAAGCTTTCTTT.

This clonotype was seen at least ten times. V gene TRBV6-1 combines with J gene TRBJ2-3; weak D call: TRBD2 (5 bases). The CDR3 length is 16 residues. V was cut by 8 bases and J by 3 bases, with 21 bases left in between. Looked up from germline, CDR1 is MNHNS and CDR2 is SASEGT. CDR3 in DNA: TGTGCCAGCGGACCCTCCCTCGGGATGGGAACAGATACGCAGTATTTT. It yields the protein CASGPSLGMGTDTQYF.